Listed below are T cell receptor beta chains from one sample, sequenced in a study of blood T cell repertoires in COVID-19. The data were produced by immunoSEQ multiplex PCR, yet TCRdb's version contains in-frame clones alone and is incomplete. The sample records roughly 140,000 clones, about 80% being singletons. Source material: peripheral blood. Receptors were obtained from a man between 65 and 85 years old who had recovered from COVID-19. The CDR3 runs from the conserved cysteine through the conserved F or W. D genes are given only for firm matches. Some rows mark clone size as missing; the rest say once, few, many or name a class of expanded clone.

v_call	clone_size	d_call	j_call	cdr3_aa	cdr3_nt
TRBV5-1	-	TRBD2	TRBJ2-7	CASSRNKTSGDLLRGLEQYF	TGCGCCAGCAGCCGAAACAAGACTAGCGGGGATCTCCTACGCGGTCTAGAGCAGTACTTC
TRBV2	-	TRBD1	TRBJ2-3	CASSGGQGLADTQYF	TGTGCCAGCAGTGGGGGACAGGGCCTAGCGGATACGCAGTATTTT
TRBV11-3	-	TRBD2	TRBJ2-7	CASSQWSGSSYEQYF	TGTGCCAGCAGCCAGTGGAGCGGGAGTTCCTACGAGCAGTACTTC
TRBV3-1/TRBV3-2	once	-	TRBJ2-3	CASSPWRAIDTQYF	TGTGCCAGCAGCCCTTGGAGGGCCATAGATACGCAGTATTTT
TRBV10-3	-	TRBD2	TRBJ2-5	CAISATSGSQETQYF	TGTGCCATCAGTGCAACTAGCGGGTCTCAAGAGACCCAGTACTTC
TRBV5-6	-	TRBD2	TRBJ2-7	CASSSSYSGRPYEQYF	TGTGCCAGCAGCTCTTCTTATAGCGGGAGGCCCTACGAGCAGTACTTC
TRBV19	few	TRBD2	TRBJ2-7	CASSKLAGGLYEQYF	TGTGCCAGTAGCAAACTAGCGGGAGGCCTCTACGAGCAGTACTTC
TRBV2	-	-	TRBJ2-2	CASRATWTGELFF	TGTGCCAGCAGAGCAACTTGGACCGGGGAGCTGTTTTTT
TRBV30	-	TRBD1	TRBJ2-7	CAWSGTGDVEQYF	TGTGCCTGGTCCGGGACAGGGGACGTTGAGCAGTACTTC
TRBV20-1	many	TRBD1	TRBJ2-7	CSALTGGDQYF	TGCAGTGCTTTGACAGGGGGCGACCAGTACTTC
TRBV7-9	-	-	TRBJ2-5	CASSLIRQETQYF	TGTGCCAGCAGCTTAATCCGCCAAGAGACCCAGTACTTC
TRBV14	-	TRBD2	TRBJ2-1	CASSQTGTRPDEQFF	TGTGCCAGCAGCCAAACCGGGACTAGACCGGATGAGCAGTTCTTC
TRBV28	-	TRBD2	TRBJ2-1	CASSPPGAGGGEQFF	TGTGCCAGCAGTCCACCAGGGGCGGGAGGGGGTGAGCAGTTCTTC
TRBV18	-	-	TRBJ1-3	CASSPLQDSGNTIYF	TGTGCCAGCTCACCACTACAGGATTCTGGAAACACCATATATTTT
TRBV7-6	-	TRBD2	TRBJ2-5	CASSQGLAGETQYF	TGTGCCAGCAGCCAAGGACTAGCCGGAGAGACCCAGTACTTC
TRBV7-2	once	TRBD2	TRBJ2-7	CASSLPHLLAEASYEQYF	TGTGCCAGCAGCTTACCCCACCTACTAGCGGAGGCCTCCTACGAGCAGTACTTC
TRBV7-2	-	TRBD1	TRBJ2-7	CASSLAGTGATEQYF	TGTGCCAGCAGCTTAGCCGGGACAGGGGCAACCGAGCAGTACTTC
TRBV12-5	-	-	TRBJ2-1	CASSAWGGEQFF	TGTGCTAGTAGCGCGTGGGGAGGTGAGCAGTTCTTC
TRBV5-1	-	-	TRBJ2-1	CASSRRPPERQFF	TGCGCCAGCTCTAGGCGGCCGCCGGAACGGCAGTTCTTC
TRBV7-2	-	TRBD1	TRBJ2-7	CASSLAGQGLREQYF	TGTGCCAGCAGCTTAGCAGGACAGGGGTTGAGGGAGCAGTACTTC
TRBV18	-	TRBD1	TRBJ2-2	CASSPGTANTGELFF	TGTGCCAGCTCACCCGGGACAGCGAACACCGGGGAGCTGTTTTTT
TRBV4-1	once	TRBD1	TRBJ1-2	CASSQEKAGTGVGYGYTF	TGCGCCAGCAGCCAAGAGAAGGCCGGGACAGGGGTGGGCTATGGCTACACCTTC
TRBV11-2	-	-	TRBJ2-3	CASSYGLRSRSTDTQYF	TGTGCCAGCAGCTATGGCCTTCGGAGTCGTAGCACAGATACGCAGTATTTT
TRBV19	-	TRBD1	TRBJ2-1	CARQQGGVNEQFF	TGTGCCCGTCAACAGGGGGGAGTTAATGAGCAGTTCTTC
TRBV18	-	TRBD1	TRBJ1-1	CASSPARDRNTEAFF	TGTGCCAGCTCACCGGCCCGGGACAGGAACACTGAAGCTTTCTTT
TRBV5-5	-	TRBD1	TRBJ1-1	CASSLVGGQGAFF	TGTGCCAGCAGCTTGGTTGGGGGACAGGGGGCTTTCTTT
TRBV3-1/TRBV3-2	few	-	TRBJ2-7	CASSQDYRVPYEQYF	TGTGCCAGCAGCCAAGATTACAGGGTGCCCTACGAGCAGTACTTC
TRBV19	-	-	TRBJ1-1	CASSGAGGGREAFF	TGTGCCAGTAGTGGGGCCGGCGGGGGTAGGGAAGCTTTCTTT
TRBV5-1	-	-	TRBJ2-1	CASSLVGADQFF	TGCGCCAGCAGCTTGGTTGGGGCAGACCAGTTCTTC
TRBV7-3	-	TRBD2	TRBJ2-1	CASSRTSGDNEQFF	TGTGCCAGCAGCCGGACTAGCGGTGACAATGAGCAGTTCTTC
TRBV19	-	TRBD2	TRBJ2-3	CASSMGGTSTDTQYF	TGTGCCAGTAGTATGGGGGGGACTAGCACAGATACGCAGTATTTT
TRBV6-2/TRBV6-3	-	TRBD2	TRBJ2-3	CASSASGSWTDTQYF	TGTGCCAGCAGTGCTAGCGGGAGCTGGACAGATACGCAGTATTTT
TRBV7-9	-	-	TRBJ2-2	CASSLVLLVGELFF	TGTGCCAGCAGCTTAGTGTTGTTAGTCGGGGAGCTGTTTTTT
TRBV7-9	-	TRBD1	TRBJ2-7	CASSSEGAYSYEQYF	TGTGCCAGCAGCTCCGAGGGGGCCTACTCCTACGAGCAGTACTTC
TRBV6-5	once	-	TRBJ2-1	CASRGYNEQFF	TGTGCCAGTCGAGGCTACAATGAGCAGTTCTTC
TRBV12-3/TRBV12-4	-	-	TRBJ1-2	CASTTSRLAGYTF	TGTGCCAGCACCACCTCCCGACTGGCCGGCTACACCTTC
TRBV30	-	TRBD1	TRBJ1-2	CAWSVDRVYGYTF	TGTGCCTGGAGTGTAGACAGGGTCTATGGCTACACCTTC
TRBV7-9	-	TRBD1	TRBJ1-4	CASSLVVRAGGNLEEKLFF	TGTGCCAGCAGCTTAGTCGTTAGGGCAGGGGGCAACCTGGAGGAAAAACTGTTTTTT
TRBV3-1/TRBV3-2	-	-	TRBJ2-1	CASSQGPSGGEQFF	TGTGCCAGCAGCCAAGGTCCCAGCGGTGGTGAGCAGTTCTTC
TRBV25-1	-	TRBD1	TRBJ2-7	CASSDRTGRYEQYF	TGTGCCAGCAGTGACCGGACAGGGCGCTACGAGCAGTACTTC
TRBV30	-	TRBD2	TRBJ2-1	CAWSRGRGYNEQFF	TGTGCCTGGTCGCGCGGGAGAGGGTACAATGAGCAGTTCTTC
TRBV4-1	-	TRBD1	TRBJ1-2	CASSQDREGTGAFGYTF	TGCGCCAGCAGCCAAGATCGGGAAGGGACAGGAGCCTTTGGCTACACCTTC
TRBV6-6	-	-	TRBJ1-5	CASRPSVGKQGQPQHF	TGTGCCAGCAGACCCAGCGTCGGAAAGCAAGGTCAGCCCCAGCATTTT
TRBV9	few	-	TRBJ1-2	CASSAPGTNYGYTF	TGTGCCAGCAGCGCCCCCGGTACTAACTATGGCTACACCTTC
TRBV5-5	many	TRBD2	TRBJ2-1	CASSPQRETMDEQFF	TGTGCCAGCAGCCCCCAGCGGGAGACGATGGATGAGCAGTTCTTC
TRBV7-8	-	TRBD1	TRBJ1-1	CASSLASPTGGKAFF	TGTGCCAGCAGCTTAGCTTCCCCTACAGGGGGCAAAGCTTTCTTT
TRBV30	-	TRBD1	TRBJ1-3	CAWSPPGSWDSTSSGNTIYF	TGTGCCTGGAGCCCCCCGGGGAGTTGGGACAGTACTAGCTCTGGAAACACCATATATTTT
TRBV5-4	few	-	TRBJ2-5	CASSWGDQTQYF	TGTGCCAGCAGCTGGGGGGATCAGACCCAGTACTTC
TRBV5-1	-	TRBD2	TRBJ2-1	CASSLYGTSGYEQFF	TGCGCCAGCAGCTTGTACGGGACTAGCGGGTATGAGCAGTTCTTC
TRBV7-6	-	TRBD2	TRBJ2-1	CASSPQAGAGNEQFF	TGTGCCAGCAGCCCCCAGGCGGGAGCCGGCAATGAGCAGTTCTTC
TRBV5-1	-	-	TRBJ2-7	CASSLAGSSYEQYF	TGCGCCAGCAGCCTCGCCGGTAGCTCCTACGAGCAGTACTTC
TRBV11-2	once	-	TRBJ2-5	CASSLGQKKNQETQYF	TGTGCCAGCAGCTTAGGCCAGAAGAAAAACCAAGAGACCCAGTACTTC
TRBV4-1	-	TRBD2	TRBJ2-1	CASSHTGTSGYNEQFF	TGCGCCAGCAGCCACACCGGGACTAGCGGGTACAATGAGCAGTTCTTC
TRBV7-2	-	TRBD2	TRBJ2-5	CASSPGLAQETQYF	TGTGCCAGCAGCCCGGGACTAGCGCAAGAGACCCAGTACTTC
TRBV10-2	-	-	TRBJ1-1	CASSEGMNTEAFF	TGCGCCAGCAGTGAGGGCATGAACACTGAAGCTTTCTTT
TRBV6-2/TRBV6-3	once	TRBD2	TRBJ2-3	CASSDGTSGRDTQYF	TGTGCCAGCAGTGACGGGACTAGCGGGCGAGATACGCAGTATTTT
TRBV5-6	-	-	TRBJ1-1	CASSVAENTEAFF	TGTGCCAGCAGCGTCGCAGAGAACACTGAAGCTTTCTTT